This note documents a single T cell receptor beta chain sequence. The data derive from a study of blood T cell repertoires in COVID-19. The overall study: Sample material is recorded as cDNA or gDNA derived from T cells, B-cell-depleted T cells, or PBMCs.

The CDR3 sequence is 15 residues long. Germline V gene data show CDR1 as GTSNPN and CDR2 as SVGIG (reference sequence). J lost 1 base, V lost 8 bases, and 10 bases had no gene match. The data were produced by immunoSEQ multiplex PCR, yet TCRdb's version contains in-frame clones alone and is incomplete. The repertoire holds over 150,000 clones, with almost 85% as singletons. This receptor was obtained from a man between 18 and 29 years old with active or convalescent COVID-19. The rearrangement links TRBV30 to TRBJ2-1; 8 bases agree with TRBD2. Material: peripheral blood. The CDR3 bases are TGTGCCGGTGCGAGCGGGAGTGGGTCCTACAATGAGCAGTTCTTC. The encoded protein is CAGASGSGSYNEQFF.